This T cell receptor beta chain was sequenced in a study of OX40 agonist ivuxolimab in advanced cancers. For the study at large: Treatment of patients was with ivuxolimab, an agonistic anti-OX40 (CD134) antibody. General study points: Undetermined was the antigen specificity of the expanded peripheral T cells. On average, CD8+ T cells showed a greater number of expanded clones than CD4+.

Patients were ineligible given autoimmune disease history or systemic immunosuppression. The count of this clone is one. Its antigen remains unknown. The data were produced by immunoSEQ multiplex PCR, yet TCRdb's version contains in-frame clones alone and is incomplete. This table has approximately 23,000 clones, 84% appearing once. Sequenced here: CD4+ or CD8+ T cells sorted from blood, sampled in a trial of the OX40 agonist ivuxolimab. This sequence originates from an adult with an advanced solid tumor such as melanoma, head and neck, liver or kidney cancer.

Here the CDR3 DNA reads TGTGCCAGCAGCCCGATAGGGACAGATTACGAGCAGTACTTC. It is translated as CASSPIGTDYEQYF. The V call is TRBV28, the J call TRBJ2-7, with 7 bases lining up with TRBD1. J lost 4 bases, V lost 6 bases, and 9 bases had no gene match. CDR3 size: 14 residues. Germline V CDR1 and CDR2: MDHEN, SYDVKM.